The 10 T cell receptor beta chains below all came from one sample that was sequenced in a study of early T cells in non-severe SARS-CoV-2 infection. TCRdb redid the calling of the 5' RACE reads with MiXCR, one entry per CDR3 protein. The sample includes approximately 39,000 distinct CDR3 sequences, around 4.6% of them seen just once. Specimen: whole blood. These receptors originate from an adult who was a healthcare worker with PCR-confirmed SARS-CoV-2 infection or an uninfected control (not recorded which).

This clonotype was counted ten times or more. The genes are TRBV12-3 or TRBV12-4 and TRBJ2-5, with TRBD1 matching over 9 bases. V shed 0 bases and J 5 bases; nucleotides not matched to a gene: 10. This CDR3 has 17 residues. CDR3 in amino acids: CASSLAGGDREEETQYF. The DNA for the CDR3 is TGTGCCAGCAGTTTAGCCGGCGGGGACAGGGAGGAGGAGACCCAGTACTTC.

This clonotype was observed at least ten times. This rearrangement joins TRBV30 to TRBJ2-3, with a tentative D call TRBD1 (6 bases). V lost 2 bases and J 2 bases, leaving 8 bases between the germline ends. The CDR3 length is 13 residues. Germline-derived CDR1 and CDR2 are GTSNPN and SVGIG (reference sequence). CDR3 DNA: TGTGCCTGGAGTCGGACAGACACAGATACGCAGTATTTT. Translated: CAWSRTDTDTQYF.

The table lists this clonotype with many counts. The CDR3 DNA is TGTGCCAGCAGCTGGGGGGAGGGGATCGCCTACAATGAGCAGTTCTTC. Its translation is CASSWGEGIAYNEQFF. This chain connects TRBV7-8 to TRBJ2-1; 7 positions agree with TRBD2. Germline CDR1 is SGHVS and CDR2 is FQNEAQ. Trimming removed 4 bases from V and 2 bases from J; junction bases left unmatched: 8. CDR3 length: 16 residues.

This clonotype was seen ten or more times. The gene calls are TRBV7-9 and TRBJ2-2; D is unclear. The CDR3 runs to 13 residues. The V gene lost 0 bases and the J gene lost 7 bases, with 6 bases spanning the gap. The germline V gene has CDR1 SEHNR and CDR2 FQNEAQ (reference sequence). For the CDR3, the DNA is TGTGCCAGCAGCTTAGCAGGCCTCGGGGAGCTGTTTTTT. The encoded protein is CASSLAGLGELFF. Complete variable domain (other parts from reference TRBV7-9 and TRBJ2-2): DTGVSQNPRHKITKRGQNVTFRCDPISEHNRLYWYRQTLGQGPEFLTYFQNEAQLEKSRLLSDRFSAERPKGSFSTLEIQRTEQGDSAMYLCASSLAGLGELFFGEGSRLTVL.

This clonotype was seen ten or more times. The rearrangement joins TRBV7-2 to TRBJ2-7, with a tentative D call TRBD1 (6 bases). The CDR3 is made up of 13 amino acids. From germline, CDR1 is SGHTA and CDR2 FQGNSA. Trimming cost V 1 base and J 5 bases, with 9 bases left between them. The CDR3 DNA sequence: TGTGCCAGCAGCTTAGGGCCAGGGGACGAGCAGTACTTC. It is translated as CASSLGPGDEQYF. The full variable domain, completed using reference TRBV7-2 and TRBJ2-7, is GAGVSQSPSNKVTEKGKDVELRCDPISGHTALYWYRQSLGQGLEFLIYFQGNSAPDKSGLPSDRFSAERTGGSVSTLTIQRTQQEDSAVYLCASSLGPGDEQYFGPGTRLTVT.

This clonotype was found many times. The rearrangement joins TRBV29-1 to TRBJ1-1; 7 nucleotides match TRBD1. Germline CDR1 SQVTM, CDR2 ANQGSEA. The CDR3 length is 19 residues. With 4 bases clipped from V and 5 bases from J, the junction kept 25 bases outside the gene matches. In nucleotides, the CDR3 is TGCAGCGTTGGTGGGACAGAACCCATTAACGACTTAACACGGACTGAAGCTTTCTTT. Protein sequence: CSVGGTEPINDLTRTEAFF.

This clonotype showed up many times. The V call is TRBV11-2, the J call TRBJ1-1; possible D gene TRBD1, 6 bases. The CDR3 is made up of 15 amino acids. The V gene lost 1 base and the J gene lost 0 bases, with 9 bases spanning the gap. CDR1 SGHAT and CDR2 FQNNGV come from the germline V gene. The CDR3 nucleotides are TGTGCCAGCAGCTTAGTCCGGGGGCTGAACACTGAAGCTTTCTTT. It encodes CASSLVRGLNTEAFF.

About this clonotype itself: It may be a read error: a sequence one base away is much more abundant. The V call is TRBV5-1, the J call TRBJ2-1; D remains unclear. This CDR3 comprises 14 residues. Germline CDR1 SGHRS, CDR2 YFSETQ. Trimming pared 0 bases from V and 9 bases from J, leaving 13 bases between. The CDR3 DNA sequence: TGCGCCAGCAGCTTGGCACCCGAGTACGGTGAGCAGTTCTTC. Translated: CASSLAPEYGEQFF.

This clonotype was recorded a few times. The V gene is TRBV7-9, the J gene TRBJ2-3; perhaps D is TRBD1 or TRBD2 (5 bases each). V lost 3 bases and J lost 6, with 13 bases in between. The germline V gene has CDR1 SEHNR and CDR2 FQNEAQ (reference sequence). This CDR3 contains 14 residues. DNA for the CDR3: TGTGCCAGCAGCTTCCGGGACCCGCGTGATACGCAGTATTTT. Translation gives CASSFRDPRDTQYF.

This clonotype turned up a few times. CDR3: CASSQSSYEQYF. The CDR3 coding sequence is TGTGCCAGCAGCCAAAGCTCCTACGAGCAGTACTTC. V gene TRBV13 combines with J gene TRBJ2-7, with D unclear. Germline values: CDR1 PRHDT, CDR2 FYEKMQ (reference sequence). Trimming stripped 5 bases from V and 0 bases from J, with 5 bases between. The CDR3 spans 12 residues. Variable domain in full (rest from reference TRBV13 and TRBJ2-7): AAGVIQSPRHLIKEKRETATLKCYPIPRHDTVYWYQQGPGQDPQFLISFYEKMQSDKGSIPDRFSAQQFSDYHSELNMSSLELGDSALYFCASSQSSYEQYFGPGTRLTVT.